This T cell receptor beta chain is from a study of cytomegalovirus exposure and HLA in healthy donors. Study-level points and caveats: In vitro assays verified that three CMV-associated chains recognized CMV antigens specifically.

Germline lookup yields CDR1 LNHDA and CDR2 SQIVND (reference sequence). This CDR3 region has 15 residues. Unmatched junction bases numbered 5, after V lost 6 bases and J lost 0 bases. Worth noting for this clone: Its antigen is not identified.

The PCR employed 60 Vbeta primers together with 13 Jbeta primers. Using immunoSEQ multiplex PCR, the repertoire was profiled, and TCRdb retains in-frame clones only, with some absent. The sample contains approximately 210,000 clones, roughly 73% of which appear only once. This TCR derives from a woman aged 25-40 years in good health and CMV-seropositive. V and J are TRBV19 and TRBJ1-5; 7 nucleotides line up with TRBD1. The sample consisted of PBMCs. The CDR3, as DNA: TGTGCCAGTAGGACTCGACAGGGTAGCAATCAGCCCCAGCATTTT. This sequence encodes CASRTRQGSNQPQHF.